The 11 T cell receptor beta chains given below trace back to one sample, sequenced in a study of T cell responses to AZD1222 COVID-19 vaccine. The assay was immunoSEQ multiplex PCR, and TCRdb's table has in-frame clones only and misses some. The repertoire includes under 130,000 clones, roughly 82% of them detected once, and less than 6% sits in the top ten. The material was peripheral blood, obtained on day 0 of AZD1222 vaccination. The receptor set was obtained from an adult in good health.

The rearrangement links TRBV28 to TRBJ1-2, with D unresolved. Trimming stripped 3 bases from V and 8 bases from J, with 16 bases between. The germline V gene has CDR1 MDHEN and CDR2 SYDVKM. There are 14 residues in the CDR3. DNA of the CDR3: TGTGCCAGCAGTTTTGATAACATTCGGAGAGGCTACACCTTC. It translates to CASSFDNIRRGYTF.

The chain joins TRBV12-5 to TRBJ1-2; no firm D call. CDR3 size: 17 residues. Germline V gene lookup returns CDR1 LGHNT and CDR2 FRNRAP. V was cut by 0 bases and J by 7 bases, with 21 bases left in between. The CDR3, as DNA: TGTGCTAGTGGTTTGGTACCCGGCGGGATCTCAAACGGTGGCTACACCTTC. Amino acids: CASGLVPGGISNGGYTF.

The chain employs TRBV5-6 and TRBJ1-6; a weak D match, TRBD1 (5 bases). The CDR3 is made up of 15 amino acids. Between the trimmed V and J ends, which lost 4 bases and 8 bases, there was a span of 16 bases. Germline V lookup: CDR1 SGHDT, CDR2 YYEEEE. CDR3 sequence reads: CASSLGGTMDSPLHF. The CDR3 DNA is TGTGCCAGCAGCCTGGGGGGGACGATGGATTCACCCCTCCACTTT. The whole variable domain, filled in from reference TRBV5-6 and TRBJ1-6, reads DAGVTQSPTHLIKTRGQQVTLRCSPKSGHDTVSWYQQALGQGPQFIFQYYEEEERQRGNFPDRFSGHQFPNYSSELNVNALLLGDSALYLCASSLGGTMDSPLHFGNGTRLTVT.

V is TRBV7-9 and J is TRBJ2-1; D is perhaps TRBD2 (5 bases). Germline-derived CDR1 and CDR2 are SEHNR and FQNEAQ (reference sequence). The length of the CDR3 is 14 residues. The V gene lost 5 bases and the J gene lost 13 bases, with 21 bases spanning the gap. CDR3 DNA: TGTGCCAGCAGCCGTGGTGGGAGCCGGTACCCCCAGTTCTTC. Translating gives CASSRGGSRYPQFF.

J is TRBJ2-2 and V is TRBV5-1, with D hard to call. The germline CDR1 and CDR2 sequences are SGHRS and YFSETQ. The CDR3 is 15 amino acids. Trimming shortened V by 0 bases and J by 4 bases, and 10 bases separated the two germline ends. CDR3 nucleotide sequence: TGCGCCAGCAGCTTGGATACCGATGTCACCGGGGAGCTGTTTTTT. The encoded protein is CASSLDTDVTGELFF.

V is TRBV20-1 and J is TRBJ2-7; 9 nucleotides align to TRBD1. There are 14 residues in the CDR3. V trimming: 3 bases; J trimming: 3 bases; junction bases outside the gene matches: 6. Germline assignment: CDR1 DFQATT and CDR2 SNEGSKA (reference sequence). The CDR3 DNA sequence: TGCAGTGCTAGTAAAGGGACAGGGAACTACGAGCAGTACTTC. Translating gives CSASKGTGNYEQYF.

The rearrangement links TRBV15 to TRBJ2-2, with D uncertain. The length of the CDR3 is 14 residues. V lost 1 base and J 6 bases, leaving 9 bases between the germline ends. Germline CDR1 reads LNHNV; CDR2 reads YYDKDF (reference sequence). CDR3 coding DNA: TGTGCCACCAGCAGAGGAGTGGCCCCCGGGGAGCTGTTTTTT. Translation: CATSRGVAPGELFF.

V is TRBV5-4 and J is TRBJ1-3; maybe TRBD1 (5 bases). Germline assignment: CDR1 SGHNT and CDR2 YYREEE (reference sequence). This CDR3 is built from 17 residues. V was pared by 3 bases and J by 0 bases, with 16 bases between. DNA for the CDR3: TGTGCCAGCAGCTCTCTGACAGCTCCGGTCTCTGGAAACACCATATATTTT. Translating gives CASSSLTAPVSGNTIYF. The full variable domain, in which reference TRBV5-4 and TRBJ1-3 provide the parts outside the CDR3, is ETGVTQSPTHLIKTRGQQVTLRCSSQSGHNTVSWYQQALGQGPQFIFQYYREEENGRGNFPPRFSGLQFPNYSSELNVNALELDDSALYLCASSSLTAPVSGNTIYFGEGSWLTVV.

The V gene is TRBV7-6, the J gene TRBJ2-2; 9 nucleotides align to TRBD1. The CDR3 has 16 residues. From germline, CDR1 is SGHVS and CDR2 FNYEAQ. V shed 4 bases, J shed 4 bases, and the junction held 7 bases outside the gene matches. This CDR3 reads CASSSIGTGSTGELFF. The CDR3 region has the DNA TGTGCCAGCAGCTCAATAGGGACAGGGAGCACCGGGGAGCTGTTTTTT. The whole variable domain, remainder taken from reference TRBV7-6 and TRBJ2-2, is GAGVSQSPRYKVTKRGQDVALRCDPISGHVSLYWYRQALGQGPEFLTYFNYEAQQDKSGLPNDRFSAERPEGSISTLTIQRTEQRDSAMYRCASSSIGTGSTGELFFGEGSRLTVL.

This chain connects TRBV29-1 to TRBJ2-4; D is undetermined. The V end lost 5 bases, the J end lost 0 bases, and 11 bases lay between the germline ends. CDR3 length: 14 amino acids. Germline-derived CDR1 and CDR2 are SQVTM and ANQGSEA. CDR3 in DNA: TGCAGCGTTAGGGAAACTCTAGCCAAAAACATTCAGTACTTC. Translated, it gives CSVRETLAKNIQYF. The variable domain in full, with the rest retrieved from reference TRBV29-1 and TRBJ2-4, is SAVISQKPSRDICQRGTSLTIQCQVDSQVTMMFWYRQQPGQSLTLIATANQGSEATYESGFVIDKFPISRPNLTFSTLTVSNMSPEDSSIYLCSVRETLAKNIQYFGAGTRLSVL.

V and J are TRBV13 and TRBJ1-3; 7 nucleotides line up with TRBD1. The germline gives CDR1 PRHDT, CDR2 FYEKMQ (reference sequence). This CDR3 comprises 17 residues. Trimming removed 5 bases from V and 0 bases from J; junction bases left unmatched: 10. For the CDR3, the DNA is TGTGCCAGCAGCCGCGGGGGACAGACCCTCTCTGGAAACACCATATATTTT. The encoded protein is CASSRGGQTLSGNTIYF.